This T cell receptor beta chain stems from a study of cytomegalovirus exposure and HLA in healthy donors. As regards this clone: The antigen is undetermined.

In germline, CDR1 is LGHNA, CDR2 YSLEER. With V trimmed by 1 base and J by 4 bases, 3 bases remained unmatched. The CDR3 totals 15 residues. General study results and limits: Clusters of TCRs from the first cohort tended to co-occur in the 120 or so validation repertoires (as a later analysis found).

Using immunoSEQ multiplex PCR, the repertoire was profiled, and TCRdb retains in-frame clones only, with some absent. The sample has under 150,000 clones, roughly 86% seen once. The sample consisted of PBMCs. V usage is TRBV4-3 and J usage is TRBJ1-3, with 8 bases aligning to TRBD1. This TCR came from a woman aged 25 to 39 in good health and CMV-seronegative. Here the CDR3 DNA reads TGCGCCAGCAGCCAAGGGGCAGGGGGCGGAAACACCATATATTTT. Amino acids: CASSQGAGGGNTIYF.